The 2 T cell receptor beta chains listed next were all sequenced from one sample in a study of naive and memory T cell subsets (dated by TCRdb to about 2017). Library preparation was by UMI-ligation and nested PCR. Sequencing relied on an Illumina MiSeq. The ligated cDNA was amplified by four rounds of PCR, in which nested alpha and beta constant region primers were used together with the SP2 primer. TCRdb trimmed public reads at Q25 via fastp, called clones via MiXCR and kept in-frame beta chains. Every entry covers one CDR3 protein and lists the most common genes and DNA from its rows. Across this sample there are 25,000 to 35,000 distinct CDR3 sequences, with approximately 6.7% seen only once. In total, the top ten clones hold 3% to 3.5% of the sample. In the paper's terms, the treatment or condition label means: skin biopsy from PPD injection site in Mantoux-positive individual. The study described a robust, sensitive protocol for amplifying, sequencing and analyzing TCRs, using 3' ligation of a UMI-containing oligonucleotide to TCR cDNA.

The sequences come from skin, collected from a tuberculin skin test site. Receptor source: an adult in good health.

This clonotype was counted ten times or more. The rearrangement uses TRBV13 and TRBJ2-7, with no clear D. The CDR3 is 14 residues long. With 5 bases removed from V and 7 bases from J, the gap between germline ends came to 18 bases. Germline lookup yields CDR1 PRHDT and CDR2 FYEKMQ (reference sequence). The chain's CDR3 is CASSTSRRRREQYF. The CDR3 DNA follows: TGTGCCAGCAGCACATCTCGACGGCGTCGGGAGCAGTACTTC.

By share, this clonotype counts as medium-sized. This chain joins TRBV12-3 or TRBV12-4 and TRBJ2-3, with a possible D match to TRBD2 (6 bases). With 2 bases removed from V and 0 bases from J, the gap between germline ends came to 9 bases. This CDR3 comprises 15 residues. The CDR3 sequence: CASSLSGVSTDTQYF. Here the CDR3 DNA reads TGTGCCAGCAGTTTATCGGGGGTGAGCACAGATACGCAGTATTTT.